A selection of T cell receptor beta chains follows, all from one sample in a study of shared clonotypes between healthy human individuals. Repertoires were generated with immunoSEQ multiplex PCR, while TCRdb's copy carries only in-frame clones and drops some. The profile covers around 700,000 clones, with 74% appearing a single time and roughly 1.7% taken by the ten largest. Sequencing was done on a sample of memory CD4+ T cells sorted from blood. Receptor source: a woman aged 25 to 39 in good health. Each CDR3 is given with its conserved first and last residue. A D gene is named only where the DNA matches it firmly. The listing skips clone size in some rows; elsewhere it reads once, few, many or a size class.

TRBV11-3	-	TRBJ2-1	TRBD1	TGTGCCAGCAGCTGGGGGACAGCCTCTTCCTACAATGAGCAGTTCTTC	CASSWGTASSYNEQFF
TRBV14	few	TRBJ2-1	TRBD2	TGTGCCAGCAGTCTTCCGGGACTAGCGTACAATGAGCAGTTCTTC	CASSLPGLAYNEQFF
TRBV27	-	TRBJ2-1	-	TGTGCCAGCAGTTTATCGATACAATACAATGAGCAGTTCTTC	CASSLSIQYNEQFF
TRBV4-1	few	TRBJ2-7	-	TGCGCCAGCAGCCAAACGGTCGCTACCTTAGGGTTCCCCCACGAGCAGTACTTC	CASSQTVATLGFPHEQYF
TRBV6-1	-	TRBJ1-2	-	TGTGCCAGCAGTGAAGCCCCAGGTCGAGGTGGCTACACCTTC	CASSEAPGRGGYTF
TRBV11-2	few	TRBJ2-1	TRBD2	TGTGCCAGCAGTTTCGGGACTAGCGGAGACAGCTCCTACAATGAGCAGTTCTTC	CASSFGTSGDSSYNEQFF
TRBV10-1	-	TRBJ2-1	-	TGCGCCAGCAGTGAGACTCCTACCCTCGGGACTGGCCACAATGAGCAGTTCTTC	CASSETPTLGTGHNEQFF
TRBV30	-	TRBJ2-7	TRBD1	TGTGCCTGGGGGGGACAGAACTACGAGCAGTACTTC	CAWGGQNYEQYF
TRBV5-4	-	TRBJ2-7	TRBD2	TGTGCCAGCAGCGGGGGACTAGCGGGATGGCGGGAGCAGTACTTC	CASSGGLAGWREQYF
TRBV30	few	TRBJ2-1	TRBD2	TGTGCCTGTTCTGGACCAGCGGGAGGGCCTAGGTCCTACAATGAGCAGTTCTTC	CACSGPAGGPRSYNEQFF
TRBV2	-	TRBJ2-1	TRBD2	TGTGCCAGCAGTAAACTAGCGGGAGGGCCCAATGAGCAGTTCTTC	CASSKLAGGPNEQFF
TRBV6-4	-	TRBJ2-3	TRBD2	TGTGCCAGCAGTGAACGAGCGGGAGTGGATACGCAGTATTTT	CASSERAGVDTQYF
TRBV19	-	TRBJ1-5	-	TGTGCCAGTAGTCCAGGAACCAGGGGTATGTCCCAGCATTTT	CASSPGTRGMSQHF
TRBV6-4	-	TRBJ2-3	-	TGTGCCAGCAGTGACTCGATCAGGGCTACAGATACGCAGTATTTT	CASSDSIRATDTQYF
TRBV28	-	TRBJ2-7	-	TGTGCCAGCAGGGACCCGGGACGGAGGAGAGAGCAGTACTTC	CASRDPGRRREQYF
TRBV7-9	-	TRBJ2-5	TRBD2	TGTGCCAGCAGCTTAAGGGGTACAGGGGGACTAGCGATGGAGACCCAGTACTTC	CASSLRGTGGLAMETQYF
TRBV11-3	-	TRBJ2-1	-	TGTGCCAGCAGCTCTAGGGTGGGTGAGCAGTTCTTC	CASSSRVGEQFF
TRBV7-9	few	TRBJ2-7	TRBD2	TGTGCCAGCGAACTAGCGGGAGGGCCGGACTACGAGCAGTACTTC	CASELAGGPDYEQYF
TRBV4-1	-	TRBJ2-1	-	TGCGCCAGCAGCCAAGCCAGACAGGACTCCTACAATGAGCAGTTCTTC	CASSQARQDSYNEQFF
TRBV18	once	TRBJ1-3	-	TGTGCCAGCTCACCTCCGTCGGTCAGATACTACTCTGGAAACACCATATATTTT	CASSPPSVRYYSGNTIYF
TRBV28	-	TRBJ2-7	TRBD1	TGTGCCAGCAGTCAGACAGGGCCCCGCTCCTACGAGCAGTACTTC	CASSQTGPRSYEQYF
TRBV6-5	-	TRBJ2-4	-	TGTGCCAGCAGTTTAATCACGGCCAAAAACATTCAGTACTTC	CASSLITAKNIQYF
TRBV2	-	TRBJ2-7	-	TGTGCCAGTCGGACCGCTAGCTCCTACGAGCAGTACTTC	CASRTASSYEQYF
TRBV11-2	-	TRBJ2-7	-	TGTGCCAGCAGCTTAGGTTTCAGCTCCTACGAGCAGTACTTC	CASSLGFSSYEQYF
TRBV5-4	once	TRBJ2-7	TRBD1	TGTGCCAGCAGCCAGGGCAGGGGGCACCACTACGAGCAGTACTTC	CASSQGRGHHYEQYF
TRBV19	-	TRBJ2-7	-	TGTGCCAGTAGTATGTCCGCAGGGGCCACCTACGAGCAGTACTTC	CASSMSAGATYEQYF
TRBV21-1	few	TRBJ2-7	-	TGTGCCAGCAGCTCCCTTCAGAGCGAGCAGTACTTC	CASSSLQSEQYF
TRBV7-5	-	TRBJ2-2	-	TGTGTCAGAAGCTTAGGCCAGGGGAGCCCCGGGGAGCTGTTTTTT	CVRSLGQGSPGELFF
TRBV10-1	few	TRBJ2-7	TRBD2	TGCGCCAGCAAGGCTAGCGGGAGCTACGAGCAGTACTTC	CASKASGSYEQYF
TRBV30	-	TRBJ1-3	TRBD1	TGTGCCTGGGTGGGACGGCGGGACAGCTCTGGAAACACCATATATTTT	CAWVGRRDSSGNTIYF
TRBV6-1	-	TRBJ2-7	-	TGTGCCAGCAGTGAAGGATGGAGAAGCTCCTACGAGCAGTACTTC	CASSEGWRSSYEQYF
TRBV11-2	-	TRBJ2-7	-	TGTGCCAGCAGCTTAGGACAGGGAGGCTACGAGCAGTACTTC	CASSLGQGGYEQYF
TRBV28	-	TRBJ2-2	-	TGTGCCAGCAGTTTAGTGGGAGAGTGGGGGGAGCTGTTTTTT	CASSLVGEWGELFF
TRBV2	-	TRBJ2-7	TRBD1	TGTGCCAGCAGCCGGGACAGGGGGGTTTCCTACGAGCAGTACTTC	CASSRDRGVSYEQYF
TRBV5-1	-	TRBJ2-1	-	TGCGCCAGCAGCTTTGGACAGACCACCTCCTACAATGAGCAGTTCTTC	CASSFGQTTSYNEQFF
TRBV19	-	TRBJ2-3	-	TGTGCCAGTAGTATATCTCTAGAAGGCACAGATACGCAGTATTTT	CASSISLEGTDTQYF
TRBV27	many	TRBJ1-2	TRBD1	TGTGCCAGCAGTTTATCGGGGGACAGGCGAGGCTACACCTTC	CASSLSGDRRGYTF
TRBV6-5	-	TRBJ1-3	-	TGTGCCAGCAGTTACGAAGGCAACTCTGGAAACACCATATATTTT	CASSYEGNSGNTIYF
TRBV7-9	-	TRBJ2-3	TRBD2	TGTGCCAGCAGCAACCGACTAGCGGCTAGCACAGATACGCAGTATTTT	CASSNRLAASTDTQYF
TRBV14	-	TRBJ2-7	-	TGTGCCAGCAGCTTGGGACTTGATGGCGAGCAGTACTTC	CASSLGLDGEQYF
TRBV28	-	TRBJ2-7	-	TGTGCCAGCAGTTTGGTGGGCTACGAGCAGTACTTC	CASSLVGYEQYF
TRBV7-9	-	TRBJ1-3	TRBD1	TGTGCCAGCAGCTTCTCGGGACAGAGAACTGGAAACACCATATATTTT	CASSFSGQRTGNTIYF
TRBV5-1	-	TRBJ2-7	-	TGCGCCAGCCGGATTGGCACGACCTCCTACGAGCAGTACTTC	CASRIGTTSYEQYF
TRBV19	once	TRBJ2-6	-	TGTGCCAGTAGTTCCTCTGGGGCCAACGTCCTGACTTTC	CASSSSGANVLTF
TRBV5-1	-	TRBJ2-7	TRBD2	TGCGCCAGCAGCTTGGACCCTTCGGGAGGGTCCTACGAGCAGTACTTC	CASSLDPSGGSYEQYF
TRBV28	-	TRBJ2-7	TRBD1	TGTGCCAGCAGTTCACGTGGGGACAGTTCCTACGAGCAGTACTTC	CASSSRGDSSYEQYF
TRBV27	once	TRBJ1-5	TRBD1	TGTGCCAGCAGTTTAGAAGCAGGGGGCTATCAGCCCCAGCATTTT	CASSLEAGGYQPQHF
TRBV4-1	-	TRBJ1-2	TRBD1	TGCGCCAGCAGCCAACCGCCCAGGGGGAACTATGGCTACACCTTC	CASSQPPRGNYGYTF
TRBV18	-	TRBJ1-5	-	TGTGCCAGCTCACCACAGGGGAACAATCAGCCCCAGCATTTT	CASSPQGNNQPQHF
TRBV6-5	few	TRBJ1-1	-	TGTGCCAGCAGCCGAAGCGCAGCGAACACTGAAGCTTTCTTT	CASSRSAANTEAFF
TRBV25-1	-	TRBJ2-3	TRBD1	TGTGCCAGCAGTGAATCAGGGACAGCCTTTGATCAAGATACGCAGTATTTT	CASSESGTAFDQDTQYF
TRBV21-1	once	TRBJ1-4	-	TGTGCCAGCAGCAAAAATTGGGCTTTTAATGAAAAACTGTTTTTT	CASSKNWAFNEKLFF
TRBV6-6	-	TRBJ1-2	-	TGTGCCAGCAGTTACGAGTCAGCTGCCTATGGCTACACCTTC	CASSYESAAYGYTF